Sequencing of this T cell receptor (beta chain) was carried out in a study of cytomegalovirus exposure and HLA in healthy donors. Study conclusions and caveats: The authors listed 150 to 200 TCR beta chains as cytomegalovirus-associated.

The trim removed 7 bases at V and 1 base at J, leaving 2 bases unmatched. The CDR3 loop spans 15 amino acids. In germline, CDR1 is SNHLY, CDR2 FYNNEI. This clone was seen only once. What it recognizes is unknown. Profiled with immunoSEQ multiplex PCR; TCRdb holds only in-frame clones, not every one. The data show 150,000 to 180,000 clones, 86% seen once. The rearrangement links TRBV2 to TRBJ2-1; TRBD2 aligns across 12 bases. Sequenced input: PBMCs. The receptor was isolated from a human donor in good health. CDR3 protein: CASTSGGESYNEQFF. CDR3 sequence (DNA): TGTGCCAGCACTAGCGGGGGGGAATCCTACAATGAGCAGTTCTTC.